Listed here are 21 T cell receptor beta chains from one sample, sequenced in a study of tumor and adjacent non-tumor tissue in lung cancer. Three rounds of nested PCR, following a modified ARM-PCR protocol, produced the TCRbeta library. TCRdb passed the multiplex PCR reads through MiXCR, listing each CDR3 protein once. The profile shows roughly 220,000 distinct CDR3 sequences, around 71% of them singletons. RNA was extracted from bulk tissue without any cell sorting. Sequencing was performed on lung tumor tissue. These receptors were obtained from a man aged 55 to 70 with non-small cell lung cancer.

CDR3 sequence: CASRRETTDADTQYF. In DNA, the CDR3 is TGTGCCAGCAGGAGGGAGACTACCGACGCAGATACGCAGTATTTT. The chain is built from TRBV6-5 and TRBJ2-3, with D possibly TRBD2 on 5 matching bases. CDR1 is MNHEY, CDR2 SVGAGI, per germline. With 6 bases removed from V and 4 bases from J, the gap between germline ends came to 17 bases. The CDR3 totals 15 residues.

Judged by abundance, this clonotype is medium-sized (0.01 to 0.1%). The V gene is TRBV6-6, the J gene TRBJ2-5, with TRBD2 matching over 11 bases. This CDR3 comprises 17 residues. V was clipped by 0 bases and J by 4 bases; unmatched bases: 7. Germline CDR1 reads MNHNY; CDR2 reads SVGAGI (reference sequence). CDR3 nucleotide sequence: TGTGCCAGCAGTTACTCGAGTAGCGGGAGGGCCGGAGAGACCCAGTACTTC. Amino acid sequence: CASSYSSSGRAGETQYF.

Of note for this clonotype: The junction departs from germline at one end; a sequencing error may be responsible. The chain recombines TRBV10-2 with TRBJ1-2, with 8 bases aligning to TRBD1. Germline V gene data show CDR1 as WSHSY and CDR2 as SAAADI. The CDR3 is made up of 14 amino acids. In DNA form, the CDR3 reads TGCGCCAGCAACCGACAGGGGAGTGCTTATGGCCACACCTTC. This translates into CASNRQGSAYGHTF.

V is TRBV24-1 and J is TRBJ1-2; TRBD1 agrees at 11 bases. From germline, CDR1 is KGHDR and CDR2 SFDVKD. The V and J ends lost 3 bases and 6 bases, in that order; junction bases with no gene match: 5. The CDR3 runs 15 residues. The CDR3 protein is CATSDPDRGQNGYTF. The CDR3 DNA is TGTGCCACCAGTGATCCGGACAGGGGGCAGAATGGCTACACCTTC.

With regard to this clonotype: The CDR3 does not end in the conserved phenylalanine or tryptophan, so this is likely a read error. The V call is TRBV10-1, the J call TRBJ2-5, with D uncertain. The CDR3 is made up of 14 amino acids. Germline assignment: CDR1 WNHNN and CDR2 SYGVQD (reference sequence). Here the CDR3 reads CASSALWGRETQYL. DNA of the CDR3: TGTGCCAGCAGTGCGTTGTGGGGTCGGGAGACCCAGTACTTG.

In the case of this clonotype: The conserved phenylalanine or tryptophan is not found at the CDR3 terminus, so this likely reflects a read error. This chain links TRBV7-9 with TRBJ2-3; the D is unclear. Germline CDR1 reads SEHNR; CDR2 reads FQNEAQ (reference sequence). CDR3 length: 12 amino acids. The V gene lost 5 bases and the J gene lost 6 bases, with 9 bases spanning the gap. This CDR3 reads CASSELDDTQYS. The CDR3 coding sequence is TGTGCCAGCAGCGAACTCGACGATACGCAGTATTCT.

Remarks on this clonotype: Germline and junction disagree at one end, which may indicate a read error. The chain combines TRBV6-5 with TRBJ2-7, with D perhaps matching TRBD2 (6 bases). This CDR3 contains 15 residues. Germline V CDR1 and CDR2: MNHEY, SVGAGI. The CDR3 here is CASGNGGVIRYEQCF. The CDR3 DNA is TGTGCTAGCGGCAATGGGGGAGTCATTCGCTACGAGCAGTGCTTC.

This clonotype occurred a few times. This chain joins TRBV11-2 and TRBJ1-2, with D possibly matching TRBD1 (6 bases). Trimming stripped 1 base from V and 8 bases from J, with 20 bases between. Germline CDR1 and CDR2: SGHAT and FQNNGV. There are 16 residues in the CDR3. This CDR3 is CASSLVGGGRAQGYTF. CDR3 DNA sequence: TGTGCCAGCAGCTTAGTGGGGGGGGGGCGAGCTCAAGGCTACACCTTC.

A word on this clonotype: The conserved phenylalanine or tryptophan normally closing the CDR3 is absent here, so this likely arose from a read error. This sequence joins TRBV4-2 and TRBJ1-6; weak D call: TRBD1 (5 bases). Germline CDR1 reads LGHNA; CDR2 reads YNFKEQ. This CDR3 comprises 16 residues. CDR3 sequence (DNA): TGTGCCATCAGCCAAGAGGTTAAACAGGTCAATTCACCCCTCCACTAT. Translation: CAISQEVKQVNSPLHY.

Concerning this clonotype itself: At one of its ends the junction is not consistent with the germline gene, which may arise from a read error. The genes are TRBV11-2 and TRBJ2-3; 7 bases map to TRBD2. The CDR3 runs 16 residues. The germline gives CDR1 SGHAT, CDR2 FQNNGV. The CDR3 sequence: CVSSLIGGSNTDTQYF. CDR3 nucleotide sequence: TGTGTCAGCAGCTTAATCGGCGGGAGTAACACAGATACGCAGTATTTT.

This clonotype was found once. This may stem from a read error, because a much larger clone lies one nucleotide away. DNA for the CDR3: TGCAGTGCTAGCGACCCGAACCATGAGCAGTTCTTC. Its protein is CSASDPNHEQFF. The V gene is TRBV20-1, the J gene TRBJ2-1; D gene unclear. CDR1 is DFQATT, CDR2 SNEGSKA, per germline (reference sequence). V shed 3 bases and J shed 8 bases, with 11 bases lying between them. The CDR3 is 12 amino acids.

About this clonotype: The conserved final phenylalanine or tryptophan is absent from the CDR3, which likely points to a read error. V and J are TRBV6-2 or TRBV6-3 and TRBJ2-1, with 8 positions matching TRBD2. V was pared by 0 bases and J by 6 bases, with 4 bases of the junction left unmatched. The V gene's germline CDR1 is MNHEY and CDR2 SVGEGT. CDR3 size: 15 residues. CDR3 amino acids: CASSYSGTSINEQFI. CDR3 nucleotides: TGTGCCAGCAGTTACTCTGGGACTAGTATCAATGAGCAGTTCATC.

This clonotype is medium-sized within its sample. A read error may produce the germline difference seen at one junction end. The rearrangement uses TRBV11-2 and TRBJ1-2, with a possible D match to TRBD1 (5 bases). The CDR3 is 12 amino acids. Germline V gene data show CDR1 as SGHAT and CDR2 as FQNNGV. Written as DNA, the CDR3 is TGTGCCAGCAGCTTATTACGGGGGTTATTCGCCTTC. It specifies CASSLLRGLFAF.

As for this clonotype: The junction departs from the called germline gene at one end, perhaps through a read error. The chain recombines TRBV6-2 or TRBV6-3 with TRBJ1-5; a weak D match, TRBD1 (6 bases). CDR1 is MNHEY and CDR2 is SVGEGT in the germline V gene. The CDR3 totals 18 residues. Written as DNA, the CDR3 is TGTGCCATCAGTTACTCAGGACCGGACAGTCTAGGCAATCAGCCCCAGCATTTT. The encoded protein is CAISYSGPDSLGNQPQHF.

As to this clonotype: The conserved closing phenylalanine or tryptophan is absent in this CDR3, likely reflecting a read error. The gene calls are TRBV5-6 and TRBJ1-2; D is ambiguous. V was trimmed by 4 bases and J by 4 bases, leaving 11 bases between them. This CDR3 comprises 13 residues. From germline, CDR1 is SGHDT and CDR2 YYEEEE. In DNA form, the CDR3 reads TGTGCCAGCAGCGATGTCACGGCCTATGGCTACACCTCC. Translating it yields CASSDVTAYGYTS.

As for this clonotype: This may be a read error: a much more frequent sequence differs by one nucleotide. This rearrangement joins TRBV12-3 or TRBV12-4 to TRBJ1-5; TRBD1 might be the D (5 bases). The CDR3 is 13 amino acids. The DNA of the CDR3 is TGTGCCAGCAGTTATACCAGGGATCAGCCCAAGCATTTT. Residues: CASSYTRDQPKHF.

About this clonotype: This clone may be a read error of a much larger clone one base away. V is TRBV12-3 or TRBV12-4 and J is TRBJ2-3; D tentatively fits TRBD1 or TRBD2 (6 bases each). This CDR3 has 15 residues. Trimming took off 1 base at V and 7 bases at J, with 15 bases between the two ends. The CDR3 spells CASSLVGGPTNTQYF. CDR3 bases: TGTGCCAGCAGTTTAGTTGGGGGGCCAACAAATACGCAGTATTTT.

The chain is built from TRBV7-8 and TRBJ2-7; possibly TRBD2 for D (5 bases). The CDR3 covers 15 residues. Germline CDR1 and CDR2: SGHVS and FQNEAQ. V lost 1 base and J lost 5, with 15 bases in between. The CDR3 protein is CASSLGGSYRNEQYF. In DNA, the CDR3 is TGTGCCAGCAGCTTAGGCGGGTCCTACCGTAACGAGCAGTACTTC.

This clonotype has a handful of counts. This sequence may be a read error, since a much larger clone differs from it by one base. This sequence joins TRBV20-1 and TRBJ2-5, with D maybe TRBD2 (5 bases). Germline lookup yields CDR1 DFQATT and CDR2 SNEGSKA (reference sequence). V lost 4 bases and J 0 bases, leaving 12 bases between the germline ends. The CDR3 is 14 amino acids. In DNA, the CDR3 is TGCAGTGCTAACGGCGGGCTGTACCAAGAGACCCAGTACTTC. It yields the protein CSANGGLYQETQYF.

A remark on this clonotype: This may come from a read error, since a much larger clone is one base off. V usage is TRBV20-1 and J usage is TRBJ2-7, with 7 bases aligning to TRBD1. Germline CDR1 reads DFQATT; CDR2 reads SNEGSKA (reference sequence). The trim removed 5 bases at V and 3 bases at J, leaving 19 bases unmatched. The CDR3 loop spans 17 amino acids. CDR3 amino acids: CSAVPMDHRGNCYEQYF. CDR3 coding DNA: TGCAGTGCTGTACCAATGGATCACAGGGGAAATTGCTACGAGCAGTACTTC.

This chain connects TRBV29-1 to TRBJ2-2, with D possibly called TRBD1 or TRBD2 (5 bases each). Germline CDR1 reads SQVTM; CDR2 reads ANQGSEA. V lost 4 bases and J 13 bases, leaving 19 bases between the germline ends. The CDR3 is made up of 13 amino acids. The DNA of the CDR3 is TGCAGCGTTGGGGGGATGAACACCAGGGTGCTGTTTTTT. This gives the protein CSVGGMNTRVLFF.